The clone carrying this T cell receptor (beta chain) was counted a few times. The data are from a study of blood T cell repertoires in COVID-19. The germline gives CDR1 MGHRA, CDR2 YSYEKL. This CDR3 region has 15 residues. Germline trimming cut 4 bases from V and 7 bases from J; bases unmatched to any gene: 10. Profiled with immunoSEQ multiplex PCR; TCRdb holds only in-frame clones, not every one. The sample shows around 140,000 clones, 86% of them seen only once. This chain uses TRBV4-1 with TRBJ1-2; TRBD1 matches 9 bases. Sequenced material: PBMCs or T cells enriched from blood (not recorded which). The TCR comes from a man in his fifties or sixties who had recovered from COVID-19. The CDR3 here is CASSPPGTGGFGYTF. The CDR3 DNA reads TGCGCCAGCAGCCCACCGGGAACAGGGGGCTTTGGCTACACCTTC.